The 10 T cell receptor beta chains given below trace back to one sample, sequenced in a study of technical replicates of blood from a handful of donors. The assay was immunoSEQ multiplex PCR, and TCRdb's table has in-frame clones only and misses some. The sample lists 70,000 or so clones; about nine tenths were seen once. Sequencing was performed on T cells isolated from PBMCs. The receptor set was obtained from a human donor in good health. Some clones in this sample may be carry-over from other donors' samples.

This clone was recorded only once. The chain employs TRBV6-1 and TRBJ2-7, with TRBD2 matching over 10 bases. The trim removed 11 bases at V and 0 bases at J, leaving 7 bases unmatched. This CDR3 region has 14 residues. Germline V gene data show CDR1 as MNHNS and CDR2 as SASEGT. The CDR3 region is CAATTSGTSYEQYF. Here the CDR3 DNA reads TGTGCCGCAACAACTAGCGGGACCTCCTACGAGCAGTACTTC.

The rearrangement joins TRBV6-5 to TRBJ1-5; the match to TRBD1 covers 11 bases. The CDR3 is made up of 15 amino acids. Per germline, CDR1 MNHEY and CDR2 SVGAGI. V gave up 6 bases and J gave up 5 bases; unmatched junction bases: 6. CDR3 DNA sequence: TGTGCCAGCAGGGGGACAGGGGGAAGGGATCAGCCCCAGCATTTT. Its protein is CASRGTGGRDQPQHF.

The chain is built from TRBV20-1 and TRBJ1-2; D is uncertain. This CDR3 region has 11 residues. Looked up from germline, CDR1 is DFQATT and CDR2 is SNEGSKA (reference sequence). V lost 6 bases, J lost 7 bases, and 12 bases lay in between. The CDR3 DNA reads as TGCAGTGCCGATGTGGGGAGTGGCTACACCTTC. As protein: CSADVGSGYTF.

The gene calls are TRBV19 and TRBJ2-5; 10 positions match TRBD1. The CDR3 covers 12 residues. Trimming at V came to 10 bases and at J to 3 bases, leaving 2 bases not matched to a gene. Germline V gene data show CDR1 as LNHDA and CDR2 as SQIVND (reference sequence). In DNA form, the CDR3 reads TGTGCCACCGGGACAGGGGAAGAGACCCAGTACTTC. This translates into CATGTGEETQYF.

This chain joins TRBV28 and TRBJ1-4; D may be TRBD1 (6 bases). The germline V gene encodes CDR1 MDHEN and CDR2 SYDVKM. The V end was cut by 6 bases, the J end by 8 bases, with 16 bases between. This CDR3 region has 14 residues. CDR3 residues: CASRTGGGQEKLFF. The CDR3 coding sequence is TGTGCCAGCAGGACAGGTGGCGGACAGGAAAAACTGTTTTTT.

This chain joins TRBV7-6 and TRBJ2-6; tentatively, D is TRBD1 (6 bases). The CDR3 runs 17 residues. V was shortened by 4 bases and J by 0 bases, with 13 bases between the two germline ends. Looked up from germline, CDR1 is SGHVS and CDR2 is FNYEAQ. The CDR3 bases are TGTGCCAGCAGCTCCGGTACAGGGAACTCTGGGGCCAACGTCCTGACTTTC. Its translation: CASSSGTGNSGANVLTF.

V and J are TRBV2 and TRBJ2-7; weak D call: TRBD2 (5 bases). V was clipped by 7 bases and J by 2 bases, with 18 bases between them. Germline lookup yields CDR1 SNHLY and CDR2 FYNNEI. The CDR3 has 15 amino acids. CDR3 in amino acids: CASTPGGSRTYEQYF. The CDR3 DNA follows: TGTGCCAGCACCCCTGGTGGGAGTAGGACCTACGAGCAGTACTTC.

V is TRBV5-1 and J is TRBJ2-1, with TRBD1 matching over 8 bases. Unmatched junction bases numbered 9, after V lost 1 base and J lost 15 bases. This CDR3 contains 13 residues. CDR1 is SGHRS and CDR2 is YFSETQ in the germline V gene. The CDR3, as DNA: TGCGCCAGCAGCTTGATGCAGGGGGCAGGGTTGTTCTTC. Its protein product is CASSLMQGAGLFF.

The chain has TRBV28 and TRBJ2-7; 10 bases map to TRBD2. Germline V CDR1 and CDR2: MDHEN, SYDVKM. With V trimmed by 6 bases and J by 3 bases, 11 bases remained unmatched. This CDR3 contains 16 residues. CDR3 coding DNA: TGTGCCAGCAGCGACCCATCTAGCGGGAGTCACTACGAGCAGTACTTC. This encodes CASSDPSSGSHYEQYF.

This sequence joins TRBV11-2 and TRBJ2-6, with D uncertain. The V gene's germline CDR1 is SGHAT and CDR2 FQNNGV. V dropped 2 bases and J dropped 2 bases, with 7 bases sitting between them. The CDR3 is 15 amino acids. The CDR3 is CASSLKPTGANVLTF. CDR3 nucleotides: TGTGCCAGCAGCTTAAAGCCTACTGGGGCCAACGTCCTGACTTTC.